One and the same sample provided the 28 T cell receptor beta chains below, sequenced in a study of blood T cell repertoires in COVID-19. Sequencing used immunoSEQ multiplex PCR; TCRdb keeps in-frame clones, though not all of them. The sample shows around 280,000 clones, 75% to 90% of them seen only once. The specimen sequenced was peripheral blood. The receptors shown here come from a woman under 40 who had recovered from COVID-19.

The rearrangement joins TRBV27 to TRBJ2-7, with TRBD1 matching 7 bases. The CDR3 is made up of 15 amino acids. Germline CDR1 and CDR2: MNHEY and SMNVEV (reference sequence). J was trimmed by 3 bases and V by 6 bases; bases with no gene match: 11. As DNA, the CDR3 is TGTGCCAGCAGAAAACAGGGGTTTGGGGACTACGAGCAGTACTTC. Its protein is CASRKQGFGDYEQYF.

The chain carries TRBV7-2 and TRBJ1-2; TRBD1 agrees at 8 bases. Germline lookup yields CDR1 SGHTA and CDR2 FQGNSA. The CDR3 length is 13 residues. After removal of 6 bases from V and 8 bases from J, the junction contained 8 bases not matched to a gene. The CDR3 reads CASSLDRVKGYTF. For the CDR3, the DNA is TGTGCCAGCAGTTTGGACAGGGTAAAAGGCTACACCTTC. Filled out from reference TRBV7-2 and TRBJ1-2, the complete variable domain reads GAGVSQSPSNKVTEKGKDVELRCDPISGHTALYWYRQSLGQGLEFLIYFQGNSAPDKSGLPSDRFSAERTGGSVSTLTIQRTQQEDSAVYLCASSLDRVKGYTFGSGTRLTVV.

The chain couples TRBV5-1 to TRBJ2-5; 10 nucleotides agree with TRBD2. CDR3 length equals 15 residues. Losses at the gene ends were 1 base for V and 5 bases for J; bases not matched to a gene: 5. The germline V gene has CDR1 SGHRS and CDR2 YFSETQ. This CDR3 reads CASSLSLAGAETQYF. DNA of the CDR3: TGCGCCAGCAGCTTGAGCCTAGCGGGAGCGGAGACCCAGTACTTC.

CDR3 nucleotides: TGCGCCACGATCGGTCGGGGTAACGAGCAGTACTTC. Residues: CATIGRGNEQYF. V usage is TRBV10-1 and J usage is TRBJ2-7; a weak D match, TRBD2 (5 bases). This CDR3 has 12 amino acids. Germline CDR1 is WNHNN and CDR2 is SYGVQD (reference sequence). Trimming removed 10 bases from V and 5 bases from J, with 15 bases in between.

The chain employs TRBV2 and TRBJ1-1; D possibly corresponds to TRBD1 (5 bases). CDR1 and CDR2 from the germline V gene are SNHLY and FYNNEI. The CDR3 sequence is 15 residues long. With 7 bases removed from V and 6 bases from J, the gap between germline ends came to 21 bases. The CDR3 region has the DNA TGTGCCAGCACACCAAGGAGTGGCGGGGCGTCTGAAGCTTTCTTT. This translates into CASTPRSGGASEAFF.

In the case of this clone: The same CDR3 arises from other DNA sequences in this sample as well. The rearrangement joins TRBV6-5 to TRBJ1-2, with 8 bases matching TRBD1. The CDR3 contains 12 residues. Germline V gene sequence: CDR1 MNHEY, CDR2 SVGAGI. With V trimmed by 9 bases and J by 2 bases, 2 bases remained unmatched. In nucleotides, the CDR3 is TGTGCCAGTAGGGACAGGAACTATGGCTACACCTTC. Translation gives CASRDRNYGYTF.

The V and J genes are TRBV27 and TRBJ2-3; D is unresolved. There are 17 residues in the CDR3. With 0 bases removed from V and 3 bases from J, the gap between germline ends came to 16 bases. Per the germline V gene, CDR1 is MNHEY and CDR2 is SMNVEV (reference sequence). The CDR3 reads CASSLSVLDGPTDTQYF. CDR3 DNA: TGTGCCAGCAGTTTATCGGTTCTAGATGGTCCAACAGATACGCAGTATTTT.

This chain joins TRBV6-5 and TRBJ1-6; 10 bases align to TRBD1. CDR3 size: 15 residues. Trimming removed 7 bases from V and 8 bases from J; junction bases left unmatched: 8. Per the germline V gene, CDR1 is MNHEY and CDR2 is SVGAGI. CDR3 residues: CASTSGQGWDSPLHF. The CDR3, as DNA: TGTGCCAGCACCTCGGGACAGGGGTGGGATTCACCCCTCCACTTT.

V gene TRBV5-1 combines with J gene TRBJ2-7; D may be TRBD1 (5 bases). The CDR3 covers 15 residues. From germline, CDR1 is SGHRS and CDR2 YFSETQ. Between the trimmed V and J ends, which lost 0 bases and 2 bases, there was a span of 12 bases. In DNA form, the CDR3 reads TGCGCCAGCAGCTTGGAGGCAGGGCTGCCCTACGAGCAGTACTTC. Translating gives CASSLEAGLPYEQYF. The whole variable domain, filled in from reference TRBV5-1 and TRBJ2-7, reads KAGVTQTPRYLIKTRGQQVTLSCSPISGHRSVSWYQQTPGQGLQFLFEYFSETQRNKGNFPGRFSGRQFSNSRSEMNVSTLELGDSALYLCASSLEAGLPYEQYFGPGTRLTVT.

The rearrangement links TRBV11-3 to TRBJ2-3; 13 bases align to TRBD2. J lost 6 bases, V lost 5 bases, and 8 bases had no gene match. Germline loops: CDR1 SGHNT, CDR2 YENEEA. The CDR3 is 16 residues long. CDR3 sequence (DNA): TGTGCCAGCAGCCTAACTAGCGGGGGGGCCCGGGATACGCAGTATTTT. Residues: CASSLTSGGARDTQYF.

In DNA form, the CDR3 reads TGTGCCAGCAGTTCCCCCCGGACTAGCGGGAGCTACGAGCAGTACTTC. Protein: CASSSPRTSGSYEQYF. The chain recombines TRBV28 with TRBJ2-7, with TRBD2 identical over 13 bases. The CDR3 is 16 residues long. The V gene's germline CDR1 is MDHEN and CDR2 SYDVKM. The trim removed 4 bases at V and 3 bases at J, leaving 6 bases unmatched.

V is TRBV4-1 and J is TRBJ1-1; 7 positions match TRBD1. Per germline, CDR1 MGHRA and CDR2 YSYEKL. Unmatched junction bases numbered 8, after V lost 3 bases and J lost 7 bases. This CDR3 spans 14 amino acids. The CDR3 loop is CASSHQSGTVEAFF. The DNA for the CDR3 is TGCGCCAGCAGCCACCAATCCGGGACAGTTGAAGCTTTCTTT.

This sequence joins TRBV27 and TRBJ2-1, with 8 bases lining up with TRBD2. CDR1 and CDR2 (germline): MNHEY, SMNVEV (reference sequence). There are 16 residues in the CDR3. V lost 5 bases and J lost 6; bases outside the gene matches: 12. CDR3 in amino acids: CASSPLTSGKINEQFF. CDR3 DNA: TGTGCCAGCAGTCCCCTCACTAGCGGAAAAATCAATGAGCAGTTCTTC.

The rearrangement joins TRBV19 to TRBJ2-5, with 8 positions matching TRBD1. V lost 5 bases to trimming and J lost 4 bases; unmatched junction nucleotides: 3. The germline gives CDR1 LNHDA, CDR2 SQIVND (reference sequence). This CDR3 is built from 13 residues. Here the CDR3 reads CASSQQGAETQYF. The CDR3 DNA is TGTGCCAGTAGTCAGCAGGGGGCAGAGACCCAGTACTTC.

This chain joins TRBV2 and TRBJ1-4, with 9 bases aligning to TRBD1. Germline V gene sequence: CDR1 SNHLY, CDR2 FYNNEI. V dropped 5 bases and J dropped 6; count of bases not matched to a gene: 4. The CDR3 runs to 14 residues. The CDR3 region is CASSSDRGYEKLFF. In DNA form, the CDR3 reads TGTGCCAGCAGTTCAGACAGGGGGTATGAAAAACTGTTTTTT.

V usage is TRBV29-1 and J usage is TRBJ2-3; D remains ambiguous. Trimming pared 7 bases from V and 6 bases from J, leaving 17 bases between. The CDR3 has 13 residues. CDR1 SQVTM and CDR2 ANQGSEA come from the germline V gene. CDR3 nucleotide sequence: TGCAGCGGAGCCGTCCGCACCGCGGATACGCAGTATTTT. Translation: CSGAVRTADTQYF.

This chain connects TRBV7-9 to TRBJ2-3; weak D call: TRBD1 (5 bases). The CDR3 length is 14 residues. Trimming removed 0 bases at V and 5 bases at J, with 9 bases between. Germline values: CDR1 SEHNR, CDR2 FQNEAQ (reference sequence). This CDR3 is CASSLALQGDTQYF. DNA of the CDR3: TGTGCCAGCAGCTTAGCACTGCAGGGAGATACGCAGTATTTT.

CDR3 DNA sequence: TGTGCCAGCAGCCGTTCTAGCGGGGAACCCTTGAATACGCAGTATTTT. Translating it yields CASSRSSGEPLNTQYF. The chain combines TRBV7-2 with TRBJ2-3; TRBD2 matches 9 bases. This CDR3 is built from 16 residues. Germline trimming cut 5 bases from V and 7 bases from J; bases unmatched to any gene: 13. CDR1 SGHTA and CDR2 FQGNSA come from the germline V gene.

The V gene is TRBV19, the J gene TRBJ2-7, with 10 bases lining up with TRBD2. The CDR3 contains 14 residues. With 1 base clipped from V and 3 bases from J, the junction kept 0 bases outside the gene matches. Germline V gene lookup returns CDR1 LNHDA and CDR2 SQIVND (reference sequence). The CDR3 coding sequence is TGTGCCAGTAGTATAGCTAGCGGGAGCTACGAGCAGTACTTC. It is translated as CASSIASGSYEQYF.

V and J are TRBV9 and TRBJ2-7, with 7 positions matching TRBD1. The J segment lost 6 bases and the V segment lost 2 bases, leaving 5 bases of the junction unmatched. The germline CDR1 and CDR2 sequences are SGDLS and YYNGEE. This CDR3 contains 13 residues. The DNA of the CDR3 is TGTGCCAGCAGCGTGCAGACAGGGCGCGAGCAGTACTTC. It translates to CASSVQTGREQYF.

The V and J genes are TRBV9 and TRBJ1-3, with a tentative D call TRBD1 (5 bases). Germline CDR1 SGDLS, CDR2 YYNGEE. The CDR3 runs 15 residues. V shed 0 bases and J shed 0 bases, with 7 bases lying between them. CDR3 bases: TGTGCCAGCAGCGTAGAGGGGAACTCTGGAAACACCATATATTTT. This sequence encodes CASSVEGNSGNTIYF.

The rearrangement joins TRBV15 to TRBJ2-4, with 7 bases aligning to TRBD2. Germline CDR1 LNHNV, CDR2 YYDKDF (reference sequence). V shed 10 bases, J shed 1 base, and the junction held 10 bases outside the gene matches. CDR3 length equals 15 residues. The CDR3 DNA is TGTGCCATCCAACGGACCGGGAGGGCCAAAAACATTCAGTACTTC. Residues: CAIQRTGRAKNIQYF. Variable domain in full (rest from reference TRBV15 and TRBJ2-4): DAMVIQNPRYQVTQFGKPVTLSCSQTLNHNVMYWYQQKSSQAPKLLFHYYDKDFNNEADTPDNFQSRRPNTSFCFLDIRSPGLGDTAMYLCAIQRTGRAKNIQYFGAGTRLSVL.

The chain is built from TRBV29-1 and TRBJ1-3, with TRBD1 matching over 10 bases. After removal of 6 bases from V and 3 bases from J, the junction contained 5 bases not matched to a gene. CDR3 size: 14 residues. In germline, CDR1 is SQVTM, CDR2 ANQGSEA. The DNA of the CDR3 is TGCAGCGTCCGAGGGACAGGGGATGGAAACACCATATATTTT. Protein product: CSVRGTGDGNTIYF.

About this clone itself: The junction departs from the called germline gene at one end, perhaps through a read error. This chain joins TRBV30 and TRBJ2-6; perhaps TRBD1 as D (5 bases). The CDR3 runs 14 residues. Germline loops: CDR1 GTSNPN, CDR2 SVGIG (reference sequence). The CDR3 DNA reads as TGTGCCTGGAGTGGTGTCTCTGGGGCCAGCGTCCTGACTTTC. Translated: CAWSGVSGASVLTF.

The chain links TRBV6-5 to TRBJ2-7; TRBD2 aligns across 9 bases. CDR1 is MNHEY and CDR2 is SVGAGI in the germline V gene. Trimming at V came to 6 bases and at J to 5 bases, leaving 5 bases not matched to a gene. CDR3 length: 13 amino acids. In DNA, the CDR3 is TGTGCCAGCAGCAAGGGACTAGCCCACGAGCAGTACTTC. This encodes CASSKGLAHEQYF.

The chain combines TRBV5-1 with TRBJ2-7, with D possibly being TRBD2 (6 bases). Trimming shortened V by 6 bases and J by 3 bases, and 19 bases separated the two germline ends. The germline gives CDR1 SGHRS, CDR2 YFSETQ. This CDR3 spans 15 amino acids. Written as DNA, the CDR3 is TGCGCCAGCACAATGGGAGGAGGCGGGGTCTACGAGCAGTACTTC. Translated: CASTMGGGGVYEQYF.

The V and J genes are TRBV5-6 and TRBJ2-7; tentatively, D is TRBD2 (5 bases). Trimming pared 0 bases from V and 5 bases from J, leaving 9 bases between. CDR1 and CDR2 from the germline V gene are SGHDT and YYEEEE. The CDR3 consists of 13 residues. CDR3 region: CASSLVPGNEQYF. The CDR3 DNA is TGTGCCAGCAGCTTGGTACCGGGAAACGAGCAGTACTTC.

This chain's CDR3 is CASSQIGEKRTDTQYF. The CDR3 coding sequence is TGCGCCAGCAGCCAAATCGGAGAGAAGCGCACAGATACGCAGTATTTT. V and J are TRBV4-1 and TRBJ2-3; D remains ambiguous. V was pared by 2 bases and J by 1 base, with 13 bases between. Per germline, CDR1 MGHRA and CDR2 YSYEKL. The CDR3 is 16 amino acids.